A selection of T cell receptor beta chains follows, all from one sample in a study of CD4 T cells in relation to SARS-CoV-2 and coronaviruses. Method: immunoSEQ multiplex PCR; TCRdb's copy keeps in-frame clones and lacks some. The table lists 15,000 to 20,000 clones, 78% of them singletons. These receptors are not linked to any known antigen. Material: CD4+ T cells from PBMCs, cultured in vitro. These TCRs come from a human donor in good health. Each CDR3 is given with its conserved first and last residue. Fields, in order: J gene, V gene, CDR3 protein.

J: TRBJ2-1
V: TRBV19
CDR3: CASSMSLAGGEQFF

J: TRBJ1-1
V: TRBV5-1
CDR3: CASSWTGTGGDGTEAFF

J: TRBJ2-3
V: TRBV18
CDR3: CASSPSFAPPTQDTQYF

J: TRBJ2-7
V: TRBV19
CDR3: CATPPWLIYEQYF

J: TRBJ2-2
V: TRBV6-5
CDR3: CASSHRATTGELFF

J: TRBJ2-7
V: TRBV5-1
CDR3: CASSRGSSYEQYF

J: TRBJ2-3
V: TRBV24-1
CDR3: CATSDLQGDTDTQYF

J: TRBJ1-2
V: TRBV30
CDR3: CAWGGDGYTF

J: TRBJ2-1
V: TRBV5-4
CDR3: CASSLARAGGVYNEQFF

J: TRBJ1-2
V: TRBV2
CDR3: CASSDDRYGYTF

J: TRBJ2-1
V: TRBV24-1
CDR3: CATSGAPGESSYNEQFF

J: TRBJ2-6
V: TRBV7-3
CDR3: CASSTGVSGANVLTF

J: TRBJ1-2
V: TRBV28
CDR3: CASSIGQGVNYGYTF

J: TRBJ2-2
V: TRBV4-1
CDR3: CASSQGRPGELFF

J: TRBJ2-7
V: TRBV2
CDR3: CASKGQAYEQYF

J: TRBJ2-7
V: TRBV7-9
CDR3: CASGPITDSYEQYF

J: TRBJ2-1
V: TRBV13
CDR3: CASSLVQGAYEQFF

J: TRBJ2-1
V: TRBV6-2/TRBV6-3
CDR3: CASSYRMGDIARGNEQFF

J: TRBJ1-2
V: TRBV3-1/TRBV3-2
CDR3: CASSPAAYGQGRNYGYTF

J: TRBJ2-1
V: TRBV18
CDR3: CASSHLAGSTISSYNEQFF

J: TRBJ2-7
V: TRBV3-1/TRBV3-2
CDR3: CASSQASLYEQYF

J: TRBJ1-2
V: TRBV5-1
CDR3: CASSTGTEFAVYTF

J: TRBJ2-3
V: TRBV18
CDR3: CASSPGLAGTRTDTQYF

J: TRBJ1-2
V: TRBV6-1
CDR3: CASSEFGQYGYTF

J: TRBJ2-1
V: TRBV4-1
CDR3: CASSQVDILSYNEQFF

J: TRBJ2-7
V: TRBV6-4
CDR3: CASSDRGSPSWQYF

J: TRBJ2-7
V: TRBV6-1
CDR3: CASRDSAGASYEQYF

J: TRBJ2-7
V: TRBV13
CDR3: CASSLIGDEQYF

J: TRBJ2-5
V: TRBV6-6
CDR3: CASTRGGGRSQETQYF

J: TRBJ1-2
V: TRBV12-3/TRBV12-4
CDR3: CASSPAAGFGYTF

J: TRBJ2-1
V: TRBV5-1
CDR3: CASSAGQGAFNEQFF

J: TRBJ2-3
V: TRBV6-5
CDR3: CASSYVGTGITDTQYF

J: TRBJ2-1
V: TRBV6-5
CDR3: CASVFMRDNEQFF

J: TRBJ2-2
V: TRBV19
CDR3: CASSTPGSTGELFF

J: TRBJ2-1
V: TRBV2
CDR3: CASSENPGLAGSEQFF

J: TRBJ2-7
V: TRBV10-3
CDR3: CAIRDSSYEQYF

J: TRBJ2-5
V: TRBV7-9
CDR3: CASSFQVQETQYF

J: TRBJ1-1
V: TRBV30
CDR3: CAWSVPAEPEAFF

J: TRBJ2-1
V: TRBV5-4
CDR3: CASSPLGGLDNEQFF